This T cell receptor beta chain appears in the sequencing data of a study of blood T cell repertoires in COVID-19. Study overall: Donors in the United States, Italy and Spain gave samples during acute or convalescent COVID-19. PBMCs, B-cell-depleted T cells, or T cells provided the cDNA or gDNA that made up the material.

Authors' processing steps: Amplification of reference gene primers provided the estimated nucleated cell counts. Only in-frame clones appear in the TCRdb table, and some are missing; sequencing was by immunoSEQ multiplex PCR. V, J and clone size are taken as reported in that table, and D and trimming were inferred from the DNA itself. The sample yields 250,000 or so clones, 80% to 95% seen once. From germline, CDR1 is LGHNT and CDR2 FRNRAP. The CDR3 loop spans 14 amino acids. The germline V and J ends were trimmed by 1 base and 1 base, with 7 bases remaining between them. The chain joins TRBV12-5 to TRBJ1-1, with a possible D match to TRBD1 (6 bases). The source is a man aged 40-49 years who had been exposed to COVID-19. Sequenced: PBMCs or T cells enriched from blood (not recorded which). CDR3 nucleotides: TGTGCTAGTGGTTTGGGGGGGCCGAACACTGAAGCTTTCTTT. The encoded protein is CASGLGGPNTEAFF.